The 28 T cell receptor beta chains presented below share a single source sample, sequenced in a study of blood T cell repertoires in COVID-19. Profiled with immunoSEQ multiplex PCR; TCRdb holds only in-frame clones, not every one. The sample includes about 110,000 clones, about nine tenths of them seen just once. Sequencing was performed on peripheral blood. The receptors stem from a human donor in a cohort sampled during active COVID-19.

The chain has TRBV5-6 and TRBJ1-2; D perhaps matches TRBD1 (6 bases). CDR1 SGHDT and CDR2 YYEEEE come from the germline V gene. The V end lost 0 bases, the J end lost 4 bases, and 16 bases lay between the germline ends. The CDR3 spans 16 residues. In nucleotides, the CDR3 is TGTGCCAGCAGCTTGGCGGGCGGGGGCGCGGGCTATGGCTACACCTTC. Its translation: CASSLAGGGAGYGYTF.

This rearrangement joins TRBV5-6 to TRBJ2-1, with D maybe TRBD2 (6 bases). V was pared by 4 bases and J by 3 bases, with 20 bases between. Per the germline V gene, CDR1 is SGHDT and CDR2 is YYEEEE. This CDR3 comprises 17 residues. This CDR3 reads CASSPIRGGKGYNEQFF. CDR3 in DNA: TGTGCCAGCAGCCCAATAAGGGGCGGGAAGGGCTACAATGAGCAGTTCTTC. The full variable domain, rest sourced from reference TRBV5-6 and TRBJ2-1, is DAGVTQSPTHLIKTRGQQVTLRCSPKSGHDTVSWYQQALGQGPQFIFQYYEEEERQRGNFPDRFSGHQFPNYSSELNVNALLLGDSALYLCASSPIRGGKGYNEQFFGPGTRLTVL.

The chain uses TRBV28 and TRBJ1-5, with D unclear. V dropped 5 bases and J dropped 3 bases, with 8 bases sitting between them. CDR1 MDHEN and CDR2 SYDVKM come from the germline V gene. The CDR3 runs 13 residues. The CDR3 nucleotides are TGTGCCAGCAGTGCACAATACAATCAGCCCCAGCATTTT. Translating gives CASSAQYNQPQHF.

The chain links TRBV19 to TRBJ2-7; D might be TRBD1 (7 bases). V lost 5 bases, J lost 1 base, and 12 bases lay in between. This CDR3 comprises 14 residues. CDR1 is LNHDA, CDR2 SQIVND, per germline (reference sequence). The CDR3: CASSLTGTSYEQYF. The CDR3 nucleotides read TGTGCCAGTAGTCTGACAGGGACTTCCTACGAGCAGTACTTC.

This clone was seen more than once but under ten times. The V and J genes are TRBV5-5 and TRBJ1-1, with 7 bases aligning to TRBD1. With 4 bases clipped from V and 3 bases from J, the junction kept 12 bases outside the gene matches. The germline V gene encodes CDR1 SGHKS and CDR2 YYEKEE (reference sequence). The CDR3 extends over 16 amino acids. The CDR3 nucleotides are TGTGCCAGCAGCAAAACGACAGGGCGGACGGACACTGAAGCTTTCTTT. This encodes CASSKTTGRTDTEAFF.

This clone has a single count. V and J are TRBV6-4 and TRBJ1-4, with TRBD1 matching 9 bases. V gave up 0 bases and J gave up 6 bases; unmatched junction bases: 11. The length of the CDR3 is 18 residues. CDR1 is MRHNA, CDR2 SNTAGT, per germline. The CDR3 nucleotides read TGTGCCAGCAGTGACTCGATGGACAGGGGAAGTATAGATGAAAAACTGTTTTTT. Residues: CASSDSMDRGSIDEKLFF.

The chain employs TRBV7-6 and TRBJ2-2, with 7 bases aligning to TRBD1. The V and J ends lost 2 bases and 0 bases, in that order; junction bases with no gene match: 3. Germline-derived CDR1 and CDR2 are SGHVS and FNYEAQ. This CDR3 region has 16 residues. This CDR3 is CASSLTGVANTGELFF. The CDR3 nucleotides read TGTGCCAGCAGCTTAACAGGGGTAGCGAACACCGGGGAGCTGTTTTTT.

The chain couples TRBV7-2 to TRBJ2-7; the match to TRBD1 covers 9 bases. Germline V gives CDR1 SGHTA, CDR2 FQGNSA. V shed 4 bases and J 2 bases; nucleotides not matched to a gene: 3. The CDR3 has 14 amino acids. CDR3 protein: CASSSDRGPYEQYF. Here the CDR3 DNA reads TGTGCCAGCAGCTCGGACAGGGGACCCTACGAGCAGTACTTC.

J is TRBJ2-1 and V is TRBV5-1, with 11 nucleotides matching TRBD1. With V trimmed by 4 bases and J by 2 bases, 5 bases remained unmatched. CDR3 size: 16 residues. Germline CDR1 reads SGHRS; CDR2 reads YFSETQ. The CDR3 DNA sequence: TGCGCCAGCAGCGAGGGACAGGGGGTGCCCTACAATGAGCAGTTCTTC. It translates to CASSEGQGVPYNEQFF.

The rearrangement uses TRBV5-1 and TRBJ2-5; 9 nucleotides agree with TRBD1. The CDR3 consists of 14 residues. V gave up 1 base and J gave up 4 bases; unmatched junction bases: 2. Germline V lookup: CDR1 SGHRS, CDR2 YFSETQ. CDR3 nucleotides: TGCGCCAGCAGCTTGACAGGGGGCGGAGAGACCCAGTACTTC. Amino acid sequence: CASSLTGGGETQYF. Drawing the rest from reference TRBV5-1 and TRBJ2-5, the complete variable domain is KAGVTQTPRYLIKTRGQQVTLSCSPISGHRSVSWYQQTPGQGLQFLFEYFSETQRNKGNFPGRFSGRQFSNSRSEMNVSTLELGDSALYLCASSLTGGGETQYFGPGTRLLVL.

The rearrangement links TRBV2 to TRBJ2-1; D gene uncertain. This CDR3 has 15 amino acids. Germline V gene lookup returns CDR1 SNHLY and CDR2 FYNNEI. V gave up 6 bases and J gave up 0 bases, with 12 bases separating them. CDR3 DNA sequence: TGTGCCAGCAGCGCCCGGTCTGACTCCTACAATGAGCAGTTCTTC. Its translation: CASSARSDSYNEQFF.

In DNA form, the CDR3 reads TGTGCCAGCAGCTCAGGGGGCGGCTTATACAATGAGCAGTTCTTC. It specifies CASSSGGGLYNEQFF. This rearrangement joins TRBV4-2 to TRBJ2-1, with 8 positions matching TRBD1. The germline V gene has CDR1 LGHNA and CDR2 YNFKEQ. The CDR3 length is 15 residues. V lost 5 bases, J lost 4 bases, and 7 bases stayed unmatched.

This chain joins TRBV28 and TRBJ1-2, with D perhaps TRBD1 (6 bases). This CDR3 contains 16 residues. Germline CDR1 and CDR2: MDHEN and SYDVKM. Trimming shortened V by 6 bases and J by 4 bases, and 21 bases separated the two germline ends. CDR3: CASRGFQTDSVYGYTF. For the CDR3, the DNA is TGTGCCAGCAGAGGCTTTCAGACGGACAGCGTCTATGGCTACACCTTC.

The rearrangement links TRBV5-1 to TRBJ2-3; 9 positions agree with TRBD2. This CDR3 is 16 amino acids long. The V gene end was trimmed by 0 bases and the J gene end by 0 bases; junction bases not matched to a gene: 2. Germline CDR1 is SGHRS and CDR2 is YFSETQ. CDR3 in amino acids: CASSLERGASTDTQYF. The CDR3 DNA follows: TGCGCCAGCAGCTTGGAGCGGGGGGCGAGCACAGATACGCAGTATTTT.

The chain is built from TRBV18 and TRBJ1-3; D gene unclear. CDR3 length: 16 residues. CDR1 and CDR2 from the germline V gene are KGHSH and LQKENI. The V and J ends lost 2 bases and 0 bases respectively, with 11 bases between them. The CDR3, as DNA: TGTGCCAGCTCACCAAAGACATCCAGCTCTGGAAACACCATATATTTT. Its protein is CASSPKTSSSGNTIYF. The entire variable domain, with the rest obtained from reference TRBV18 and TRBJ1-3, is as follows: NAGVMQNPRHLVRRRGQEARLRCSPMKGHSHVYWYRQLPEEGLKFMVYLQKENIIDESGMPKERFSAEFPKEGPSILRIQQVVRGDSAAYFCASSPKTSSSGNTIYFGEGSWLTVV.

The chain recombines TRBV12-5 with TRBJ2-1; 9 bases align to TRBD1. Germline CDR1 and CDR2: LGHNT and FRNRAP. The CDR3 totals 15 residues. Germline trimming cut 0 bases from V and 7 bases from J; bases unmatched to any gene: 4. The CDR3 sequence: CASGLVQGAHNEQFF. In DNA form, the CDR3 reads TGTGCTAGTGGTTTGGTACAGGGGGCGCATAATGAGCAGTTCTTC.

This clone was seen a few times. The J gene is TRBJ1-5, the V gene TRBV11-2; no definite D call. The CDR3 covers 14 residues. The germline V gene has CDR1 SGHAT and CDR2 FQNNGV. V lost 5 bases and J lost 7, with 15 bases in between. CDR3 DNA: TGTGCCAGCAGCGTGGGTTTCGCAGGCCAGCCCCAGCATTTT. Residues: CASSVGFAGQPQHF.

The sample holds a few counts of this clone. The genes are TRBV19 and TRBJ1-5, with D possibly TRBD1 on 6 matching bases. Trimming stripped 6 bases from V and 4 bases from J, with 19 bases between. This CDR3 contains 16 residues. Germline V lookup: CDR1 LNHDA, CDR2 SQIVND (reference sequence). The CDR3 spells CASSDRKRSYNQPQHF. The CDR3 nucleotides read TGTGCCAGTAGCGACAGGAAGCGGAGCTATAATCAGCCCCAGCATTTT.

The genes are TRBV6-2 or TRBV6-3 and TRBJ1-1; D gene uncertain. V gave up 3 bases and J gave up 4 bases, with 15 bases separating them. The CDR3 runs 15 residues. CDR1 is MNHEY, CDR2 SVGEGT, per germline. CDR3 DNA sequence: TGTGCCAGCAGTTATGCCGACATGTCGGCCACTGAAGCTTTCTTT. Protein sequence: CASSYADMSATEAFF.

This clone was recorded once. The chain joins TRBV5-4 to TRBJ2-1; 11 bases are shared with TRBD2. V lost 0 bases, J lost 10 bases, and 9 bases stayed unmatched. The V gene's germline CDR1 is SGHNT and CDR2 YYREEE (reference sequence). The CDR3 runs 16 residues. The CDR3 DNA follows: TGTGCCAGCAGCTTGGTTATGGGACTAGCGGATTCCGAGCAGTTCTTC. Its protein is CASSLVMGLADSEQFF.

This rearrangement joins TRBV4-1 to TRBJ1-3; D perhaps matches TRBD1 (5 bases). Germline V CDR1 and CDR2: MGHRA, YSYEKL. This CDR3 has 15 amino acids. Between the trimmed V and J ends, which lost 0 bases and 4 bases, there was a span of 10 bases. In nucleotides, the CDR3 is TGCGCCAGCAGCCAAGACAGGGCCGGAGGAAACACCATATATTTT. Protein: CASSQDRAGGNTIYF.

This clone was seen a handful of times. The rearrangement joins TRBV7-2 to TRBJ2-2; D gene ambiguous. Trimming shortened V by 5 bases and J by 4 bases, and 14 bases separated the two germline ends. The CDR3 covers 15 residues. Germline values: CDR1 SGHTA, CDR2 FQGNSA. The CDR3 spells CASSPGAAITGELFF. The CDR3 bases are TGTGCCAGCAGCCCCGGAGCCGCGATCACCGGGGAGCTGTTTTTT.

The CDR3 loop reads CASRGPEVGEAFF. The CDR3, as DNA: TGTGCCAGCAGAGGTCCCGAGGTGGGTGAAGCTTTCTTT. The chain uses TRBV2 and TRBJ1-1; D gene ambiguous. Per germline, CDR1 SNHLY and CDR2 FYNNEI. Trimming stripped 6 bases from V and 7 bases from J, with 15 bases between. The CDR3 is 13 residues long. The full variable domain, in which reference TRBV2 and TRBJ1-1 provide the parts outside the CDR3, is EPEVTQTPSHQVTQMGQEVILRCVPISNHLYFYWYRQILGQKVEFLVSFYNNEISEKSEIFDDQFSVERPDGSNFTLKIRSTKLEDSAMYFCASRGPEVGEAFFGQGTRLTVV.

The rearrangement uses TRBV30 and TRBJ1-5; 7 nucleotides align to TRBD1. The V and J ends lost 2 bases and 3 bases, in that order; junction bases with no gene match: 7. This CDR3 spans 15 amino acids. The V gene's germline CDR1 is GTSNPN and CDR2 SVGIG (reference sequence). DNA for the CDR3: TGTGCCTGGAGTCTCCCGGGACAGTTCAATCAGCCCCAGCATTTT. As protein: CAWSLPGQFNQPQHF.

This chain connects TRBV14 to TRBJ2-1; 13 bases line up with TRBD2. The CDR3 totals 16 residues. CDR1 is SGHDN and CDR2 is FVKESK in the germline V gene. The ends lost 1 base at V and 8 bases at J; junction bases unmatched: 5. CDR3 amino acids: CASSQGQLAGGYEQFF. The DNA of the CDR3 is TGTGCCAGCAGCCAAGGTCAACTAGCGGGAGGGTATGAGCAGTTCTTC.

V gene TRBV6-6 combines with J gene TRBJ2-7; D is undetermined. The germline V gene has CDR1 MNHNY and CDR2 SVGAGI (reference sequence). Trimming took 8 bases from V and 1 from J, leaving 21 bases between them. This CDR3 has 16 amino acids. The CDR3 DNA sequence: TGTGCCAGCGGATCGATGGTGGGCCAAGATTCCTACGAGCAGTACTTC. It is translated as CASGSMVGQDSYEQYF.

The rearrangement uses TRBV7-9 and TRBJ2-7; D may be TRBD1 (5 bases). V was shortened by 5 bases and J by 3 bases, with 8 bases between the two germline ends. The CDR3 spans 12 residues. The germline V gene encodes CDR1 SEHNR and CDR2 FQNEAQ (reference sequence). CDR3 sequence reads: CASSPRVYEQYF. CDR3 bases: TGTGCCAGCAGCCCCAGGGTCTACGAGCAGTACTTC.

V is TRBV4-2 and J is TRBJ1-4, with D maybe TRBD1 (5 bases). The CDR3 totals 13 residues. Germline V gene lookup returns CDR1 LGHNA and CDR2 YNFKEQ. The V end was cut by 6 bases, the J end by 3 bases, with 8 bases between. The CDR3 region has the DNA TGTGCCAGCAGGGGGGGAGCTAATGAAAAACTGTTTTTT. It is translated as CASRGGANEKLFF.